The 5 T cell receptor beta chains listed next were all sequenced from one sample in a study of CD8 T cells in Susac syndrome. The RNA, about 0.45 to 1 ug, was put through reverse transcription using random hexamers. TCRdb reprocessed the immunoSEQ multiplex PCR reads via MiXCR and lists one record per CDR3 protein. The table shows under 200,000 distinct CDR3 sequences, with 90% to 97% occurring only once. The specimen sequenced was CD4+ T cells from PBMCs. All receptors derive from a human donor with Susac syndrome.

The rearrangement links TRBV29-1 to TRBJ2-2; TRBD1 is a possible D gene (5 bases). V was pared by 4 bases and J by 5 bases, with 8 bases between. The germline CDR1 and CDR2 sequences are SQVTM and ANQGSEA. The CDR3 consists of 12 residues. The CDR3 loop reads CSVVAGTGELFF. CDR3 sequence (DNA): TGCAGCGTTGTGGCAGGGACCGGGGAGCTGTTTTTT.

V and J are TRBV27 and TRBJ1-2, with 7 bases that match TRBD1. This CDR3 is built from 15 residues. The V gene end was trimmed by 3 bases and the J gene end by 0 bases; junction bases not matched to a gene: 4. Looked up from germline, CDR1 is MNHEY and CDR2 is SMNVEV (reference sequence). The CDR3 coding sequence is TGTGCCAGCAGTTTTATAACAGGGGCTAACTATGGCTACACCTTC. This sequence encodes CASSFITGANYGYTF.

The chain combines TRBV29-1 with TRBJ2-6; no clear D. The CDR3 is 14 residues long. Germline V gene lookup returns CDR1 SQVTM and CDR2 ANQGSEA. Deletions cut 7 bases from V and 0 bases from J, with 10 bases between. The CDR3 is CSARLYSGANVLTF. The DNA of the CDR3 is TGCAGCGCCCGATTGTACTCTGGGGCCAACGTCCTGACTTTC.

The genes are TRBV29-1 and TRBJ2-5; 9 bases agree with TRBD1. The CDR3 runs to 14 residues. The germline V gene has CDR1 SQVTM and CDR2 ANQGSEA. With V trimmed by 1 base and J by 4 bases, 4 bases remained unmatched. CDR3 sequence reads: CSVEGDREGETQYF. DNA of the CDR3: TGCAGCGTTGAAGGGGACAGGGAGGGAGAGACCCAGTACTTC. The variable domain in full, completed from reference TRBV29-1 and TRBJ2-5, reads SAVISQKPSRDICQRGTSLTIQCQVDSQVTMMFWYRQQPGQSLTLIATANQGSEATYESGFVIDKFPISRPNLTFSTLTVSNMSPEDSSIYLCSVEGDREGETQYFGPGTRLLVL.

The chain is built from TRBV6-4 and TRBJ2-1, with TRBD2 matching over 13 bases. J gave up 5 bases and V 7 bases, and 8 bases lay outside the gene matches. Germline V gene data show CDR1 as MRHNA and CDR2 as SNTAGT. There are 16 residues in the CDR3. CDR3: CASTPGLAGPHNEQFF. For the CDR3, the DNA is TGTGCCAGCACCCCGGGACTAGCGGGGCCCCACAATGAGCAGTTCTTC.